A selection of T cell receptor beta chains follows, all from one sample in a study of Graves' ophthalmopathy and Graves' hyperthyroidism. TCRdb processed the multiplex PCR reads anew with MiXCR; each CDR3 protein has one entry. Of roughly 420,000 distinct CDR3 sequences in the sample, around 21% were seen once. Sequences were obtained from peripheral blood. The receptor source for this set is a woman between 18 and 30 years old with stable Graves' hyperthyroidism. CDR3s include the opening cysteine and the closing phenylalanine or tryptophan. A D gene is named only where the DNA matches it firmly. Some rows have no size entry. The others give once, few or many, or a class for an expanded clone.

TGTGCCAGCAGTTTTGGGACAGGGGCTAATCAGCCCCAGCATTTT,CASSFGTGANQPQHF,TRBJ1-5,TRBV6-2/TRBV6-3,TRBD1,many
TGTGCCAGCAGTTACGCACCAGAAAAAGGGACAGGTGGAGGCGATGAGCAGTTCTTC,CASSYAPEKGTGGGDEQFF,TRBJ2-1,TRBV6-2/TRBV6-3,TRBD1,-
TGTGCCAGCAGTTCCACCTCAGGGGTTTACTTAGAGAACACTGAAGCTTTCTTT,CASSSTSGVYLENTEAFF,TRBJ1-1,TRBV6-2/TRBV6-3,-,-
TGTGCCAGCAGTCAGGGGGCCAGGGCTGAAGCTTTCTTT,CASSQGARAEAFF,TRBJ1-1,TRBV6-5,TRBD1,many
TGTGCCAGTAGTACGACAGGGAGCTCTGGGGCCAACGTCCTGACTTTC,CASSTTGSSGANVLTF,TRBJ2-6,TRBV19,TRBD1,many
TGTGCCAGCAGCCAGACAGTGCTACCAGAGACCCAGTACTTC,CASSQTVLPETQYF,TRBJ2-5,TRBV3-1,-,-
TGTGCCACCACCTTCGAGGACAGGGGGAACACCGGGGAGCTGTTTTTT,CATTFEDRGNTGELFF,TRBJ2-2,TRBV24-1,TRBD1,many
TGTGCCAGCTCCTGGGGGGACACTGAAGCTTTCTTT,CASSWGDTEAFF,TRBJ1-1,TRBV18,-,many
TGTGCCAGCAGTGAATCTGGGAGTTCGGTAGACACCATATATTTT,CASSESGSSVDTIYF,TRBJ1-3,TRBV2,-,-
TGTGCCAGCAGTTTAGATACTCCGCGCGGCGAGCAGTACTTC,CASSLDTPRGEQYF,TRBJ2-7,TRBV28,-,many
TGTGCCAGCAGTTGGGACAGGCTCACTGAAGCTTTCTTT,CASSWDRLTEAFF,TRBJ1-1,TRBV12-3/TRBV12-4,TRBD1,many
TGTGCCAGCAGTTACTCTAGCGGGGGACGAACCGGGGAGCTGTTTTTT,CASSYSSGGRTGELFF,TRBJ2-2,TRBV6-2/TRBV6-3,TRBD2,many
TGTGCCAGCTCACCCTCGGTACAGCAGTACTTC,CASSPSVQQYF,TRBJ2-7,TRBV18,-,many
TGTGCCAGCAGGTCTACTGGACAGGGCTACGCCTTC,CASRSTGQGYAF,TRBJ1-2,TRBV6-5,TRBD1,-
TGTGCCAGCTCACAGACAGAGCTCAACGAGCAGTACTTC,CASSQTELNEQYF,TRBJ2-7,TRBV18,-,many
TGCAGCGTTGTCCTAAAGTTGGACTCTGGAAACACCATATATTTT,CSVVLKLDSGNTIYF,TRBJ1-3,TRBV29-1,-,many
TGTGCCAGCAGCGGGACAGGGGGCTTGACTGAAGCTTTCTTT,CASSGTGGLTEAFF,TRBJ1-1,TRBV9,TRBD1,many
TGTGCCAGCAGCTCCGCTCCGTCCTACGAGCAGTACTTC,CASSSAPSYEQYF,TRBJ2-7,TRBV28,-,many
TGTGCCAGCAGATCCGGGACTATAGATTACAATGAGCAGTTCTTC,CASRSGTIDYNEQFF,TRBJ2-1,TRBV6-2/TRBV6-3,TRBD2,-
TGTGCCAGCTCACCACGGGGAACAGGGGGCGCAATTAATTCACCCCTCCACTTT,CASSPRGTGGAINSPLHF,TRBJ1-6,TRBV18,TRBD1,many
TGTGCCAGCAGACCCACAGGGAGGACCGGGGAGCTGTTTTTT,CASRPTGRTGELFF,TRBJ2-2,TRBV28,-,-
TGTGCCAGCAGCCCAACCGGTCCCTCCTACAAGCAGTACTTC,CASSPTGPSYKQYF,TRBJ2-7,TRBV7-3,-,many
TGTGCCAGTAGTAGGGACCCAGGCTCTGGGGCCAACGTCCTGACTTTC,CASSRDPGSGANVLTF,TRBJ2-6,TRBV19,-,many
TGTGCCAGCGGTCTGACAGGGACCCCCGGAGAGACCCAGTACTTC,CASGLTGTPGETQYF,TRBJ2-5,TRBV6-6,TRBD1,many
TGCAGTGCTAGAACGACAGGGGGGAGGTACGAGCAGTACTTC,CSARTTGGRYEQYF,TRBJ2-7,TRBV20-1,TRBD1,-
TGTGCCAGCACTAGCGCGGGGGAGACCCAGTACTTC,CASTSAGETQYF,TRBJ2-5,TRBV3-1,-,few
TGTGCCAGCAGCTCCCAAACAGGGGGAGGAGATTCACCCCTCCACTTT,CASSSQTGGGDSPLHF,TRBJ1-6,TRBV7-2,TRBD1,many
TGTGCCAGCAGCTTAGCAGGGGGGATCACCGGGGAGCTGTTTTTT,CASSLAGGITGELFF,TRBJ2-2,TRBV7-8,-,many
TGTGCCAGCAGCCCACGACTGGTCTCTGGAAACACCATATATTTT,CASSPRLVSGNTIYF,TRBJ1-3,TRBV7-9,-,many
TGTGCCAGCAGCGTAGCAAAAGGGGGCGTCGGCTATGGCTACACCTTC,CASSVAKGGVGYGYTF,TRBJ1-2,TRBV9,TRBD1,-
TGTGCCAGCGTGAGGACAGGGCTCACTGAAGCTTTCTTT,CASVRTGLTEAFF,TRBJ1-1,TRBV7-9,TRBD1,many
TGTGCCACCAGTGATTTGCACGGCCGAGGAATAAGTACGCAGTATTTT,CATSDLHGRGISTQYF,TRBJ2-3,TRBV24-1,-,-
TGTGCCAGCAGCCTCAGACGGGGGCGGGGGATGTTTGAGCAGTACTTC,CASSLRRGRGMFEQYF,TRBJ2-7,TRBV7-2,-,many
TGTGCCTGGCACCGTTATCGAGGGGGGGAGCAGTACTTC,CAWHRYRGGEQYF,TRBJ2-7,TRBV30,-,few
TGTGCCAGCAGTTTAGAGGCTCACAGCTCCTACGAGCAGTACTTC,CASSLEAHSSYEQYF,TRBJ2-7,TRBV12-3/TRBV12-4,-,many
TGTGCCAGCAGCTTTCAAACAGGGGCCAGCTCCTACGAGCAGTACTTC,CASSFQTGASSYEQYF,TRBJ2-7,TRBV11-2,TRBD1,few
TGTGCCAGCAGCTTAGTAGGGCCCTCCGGGGAGCAGTACTTC,CASSLVGPSGEQYF,TRBJ2-7,TRBV2,-,-
TGTGCCACCAGTGATTTGCTGCGGGACAGCGAAAGGTTACCTGGAAACACCATATATTTT,CATSDLLRDSERLPGNTIYF,TRBJ1-3,TRBV24-1,TRBD1,many
TGTGCCACCAGCAGAGATCGGGTCGGCACTGAAGCTTTCTTT,CATSRDRVGTEAFF,TRBJ1-1,TRBV15,-,-
TGTGCCAGTAGCCAGGGCGACTACGAGCAGTACTTC,CASSQGDYEQYF,TRBJ2-7,TRBV3-1,-,many
TGCGCCAGCAGCCAAGAGACTAGTTTAGCTGGGGAGCTGTTTTTT,CASSQETSLAGELFF,TRBJ2-2,TRBV4-3,-,-
TGTGCCAGCAGTGGGGACACCTCCTACGAGCAGTACTTC,CASSGDTSYEQYF,TRBJ2-7,TRBV6-1,-,many
TGCAGTGCTGATACCCCCGGACTAGCGGGAGGTTACGAGCAGTACTTC,CSADTPGLAGGYEQYF,TRBJ2-7,TRBV20-1,TRBD2,many
TGTGCCATAGAATTCGTGTCGCCTATGGGCGAGCAGTACTTC,CAIEFVSPMGEQYF,TRBJ2-7,TRBV2,-,many
TGCGCCAGCAGCTTGGAGGTGGCGAGAAGTGGAAACACCATATATTTT,CASSLEVARSGNTIYF,TRBJ1-3,TRBV5-1,-,many
TGTGCCAGCAGAACAACCGGGACAGGGGGCATCCTTTCTACCATGAACACTGAAGCTTTCTTT,CASRTTGTGGILSTMNTEAFF,TRBJ1-1,TRBV6-4,TRBD1,-
TGCAGTACGGATAAGTACCAGGGTTCCCTAAACATTCAGTACTTC,CSTDKYQGSLNIQYF,TRBJ2-4,TRBV20-1,-,many
TGTGCCAGCAGCTTAGCGGGAAGTATACTAGCGGTTACCGAAGAGACCCAGTACTTC,CASSLAGSILAVTEETQYF,TRBJ2-5,TRBV7-8,TRBD2,-
TGTGCCAGCAGCTCGGACGGGGGGTACGAGCAGTACTTC,CASSSDGGYEQYF,TRBJ2-7,TRBV7-9,TRBD2,many
TGTGCCAGCAGTTACCGGGCCTCCACGGGTGGCTACACCTTC,CASSYRASTGGYTF,TRBJ1-2,TRBV6-5,-,many
TGCAGCGCCATGGGCCTGAACACTGAAGCTTTCTTT,CSAMGLNTEAFF,TRBJ1-1,TRBV29-1,-,-
TGCAGTGCTAGATCCTTGCCTAGCCGAGCCTACGAGCAGTACTTC,CSARSLPSRAYEQYF,TRBJ2-7,TRBV20-1,-,many
TGTGCCAGCAGTGAGAAGTTTATGCAGTATGTTTGGCAGGCCAGCAATCAGCCCCAGCATTTT,CASSEKFMQYVWQASNQPQHF,TRBJ1-5,TRBV25-1,-,many